The 29 T cell receptor beta chains below all came from one sample that was sequenced in a study of blood T cell repertoires in COVID-19. Here immunoSEQ multiplex PCR was the method, and the copy in TCRdb shows in-frame clones only, minus some. Of approximately 68,000 clones listed, around 87% are singletons. Source material: peripheral blood. These receptors were collected from a man in his forties or fifties with active COVID-19.

This clone was picked up a small number of times. The rearrangement uses TRBV3-1 (or the pseudogene TRBV3-2) and TRBJ2-5; 8 bases line up with TRBD1. Germline CDR1 reads LGHDT; CDR2 reads YNNKEL (reference sequence). This CDR3 region has 16 residues. V shed 5 bases, J shed 3 bases, and the junction held 11 bases outside the gene matches. This chain's CDR3 is CASSAGGPGGKETQYF. The CDR3 nucleotides are TGTGCCAGCAGCGCAGGGGGCCCAGGGGGGAAAGAGACCCAGTACTTC.

This chain uses TRBV5-1 with TRBJ2-3, with TRBD2 identical over 8 bases. The V gene end was trimmed by 7 bases and the J gene end by 0 bases; junction bases not matched to a gene: 10. The germline CDR1 and CDR2 sequences are SGHRS and YFSETQ. The CDR3 consists of 16 residues. The CDR3 sequence: CASGRTSTTSTDTQYF. The CDR3 region has the DNA TGCGCCAGCGGCCGGACTAGCACTACTAGCACAGATACGCAGTATTTT.

V gene TRBV5-1 combines with J gene TRBJ2-5, with 8 bases aligning to TRBD1. Germline loops: CDR1 SGHRS, CDR2 YFSETQ. Trimming took 4 bases from V and 1 from J; bases not matched to a gene: 0. The CDR3 consists of 13 residues. CDR3 protein: CASSQGAQETQYF. The CDR3 region has the DNA TGCGCCAGCAGCCAGGGGGCCCAAGAGACCCAGTACTTC.

The chain carries TRBV6-2 or TRBV6-3 and TRBJ1-5; D is uncertain. The CDR3 loop spans 12 amino acids. Germline loops: CDR1 MNHEY, CDR2 SVGEGT. V shed 2 bases and J shed 5 bases, with 4 bases lying between them. CDR3 residues: CASSYEDQPQHF. CDR3 DNA: TGTGCCAGCAGTTACGAGGATCAGCCCCAGCATTTT.

This chain links TRBV7-9 with TRBJ1-4; D is possibly TRBD1 (5 bases). CDR1 and CDR2 (germline): SEHNR, FQNEAQ (reference sequence). V was shortened by 3 bases and J by 0 bases, with 8 bases between the two germline ends. The CDR3 sequence is 15 residues long. CDR3 nucleotides: TGTGCCAGCAGCTTGGTACAGGCAACTAATGAAAAACTGTTTTTT. Amino acids: CASSLVQATNEKLFF.

The CDR3 loop is CASSLQGTATNEKLFF. Written as DNA, the CDR3 is TGTGCCAGTAGTCTACAGGGTACCGCAACTAATGAAAAACTGTTTTTT. The V gene is TRBV19, the J gene TRBJ1-4; maybe TRBD1 (6 bases). The CDR3 extends over 16 amino acids. Trimming cost V 5 bases and J 0 bases, with 13 bases left between them. CDR1 and CDR2 (germline): LNHDA, SQIVND (reference sequence). The full variable domain, completed using reference TRBV19 and TRBJ1-4, is DGGITQSPKYLFRKEGQNVTLSCEQNLNHDAMYWYRQDPGQGLRLIYYSQIVNDFQKGDIAEGYSVSREKKESFPLTVTSAQKNPTAFYLCASSLQGTATNEKLFFGSGTQLSVL.

Note on this clone: Mismatch with germline at one junction end may stem from a read error. The rearrangement links TRBV6-1 to TRBJ1-1; a possible D gene is TRBD1 (6 bases). This CDR3 has 15 amino acids. Germline CDR1 MNHNS, CDR2 SASEGT. The CDR3 reads CASREGQLMNTEAFF. As DNA, the CDR3 is TGTGCCAGCAGAGAAGGACAGCTCATGAACACTGAAGCTTTCTTT.

V is TRBV27 and J is TRBJ2-3, with 9 bases fitting TRBD2. Germline CDR1 and CDR2: MNHEY and SMNVEV (reference sequence). The ends lost 9 bases at V and 5 bases at J; junction bases unmatched: 9. The CDR3 extends over 14 amino acids. The CDR3 DNA follows: TGTGCCAGACAGGGCGGGAGGGCCGTAGATACGCAGTATTTT. It is translated as CARQGGRAVDTQYF.

The CDR3 sequence is CASSQEIGGAYEQYF. The CDR3 DNA is TGTGCCAGCAGCCAAGAAATAGGGGGGGCCTACGAGCAGTACTTC. The chain combines TRBV4-2 with TRBJ2-7; a weak D match, TRBD2 (7 bases). The CDR3 loop spans 15 amino acids. Germline V gives CDR1 LGHNA, CDR2 YNFKEQ. The V end was cut by 0 bases, the J end by 2 bases, with 11 bases between.

This chain connects TRBV9 to TRBJ2-1, with 10 bases that match TRBD2. The CDR3 runs to 15 residues. Trimming cost V 3 bases and J 2 bases; bases outside gene matches: 2. CDR1 and CDR2 from the germline V gene are SGDLS and YYNGEE. CDR3 sequence (DNA): TGTGCCAGCAGCGCGAGCGGGGGGGCCTACAATGAGCAGTTCTTC. Its translation is CASSASGGAYNEQFF.

This chain uses TRBV29-1 with TRBJ2-5; D not certain. CDR3 length: 13 residues. Trimming cost V 4 bases and J 2 bases, with 11 bases left between them. Looked up from germline, CDR1 is SQVTM and CDR2 is ANQGSEA. CDR3 sequence reads: CSVVKPLQETQYF. The CDR3 DNA reads as TGCAGCGTTGTAAAGCCACTACAAGAGACCCAGTACTTC.

This chain uses TRBV28 with TRBJ1-6; 10 bases match TRBD1. Germline-derived CDR1 and CDR2 are MDHEN and SYDVKM. This CDR3 contains 14 residues. The trim removed 6 bases at V and 12 bases at J, leaving 8 bases unmatched. The CDR3 loop is CASRGTGAYRPLHF. Written as DNA, the CDR3 is TGTGCCAGCAGAGGGACAGGGGCTTATAGACCCCTCCACTTT.

This chain links TRBV2 with TRBJ2-3; D is undetermined. V was cut by 3 bases and J by 3 bases, with 7 bases left in between. Germline assignment: CDR1 SNHLY and CDR2 FYNNEI. The length of the CDR3 is 13 residues. The CDR3 is CASSDTGTDTQYF. DNA of the CDR3: TGTGCCAGCAGTGACACCGGGACAGATACGCAGTATTTT.

This clone has a single count. The gene calls are TRBV6-5 and TRBJ2-2, with D hard to call. Trimming cost V 5 bases and J 3 bases, with 13 bases left between them. This CDR3 has 15 residues. Germline CDR1 reads MNHEY; CDR2 reads SVGAGI. The CDR3 coding sequence is TGTGCCAGCAGTACCCATGGGCATGACACCGGGGAGCTGTTTTTT. Translation gives CASSTHGHDTGELFF.

The V and J genes are TRBV18 and TRBJ2-2; a weak D match, TRBD1 (6 bases). The V gene lost 3 bases and the J gene lost 0 bases, with 35 bases spanning the gap. CDR1 KGHSH and CDR2 LQKENI come from the germline V gene. The length of the CDR3 is 24 residues. The CDR3 spells CASSPPSRKDSTNRGDTNTGELFF. CDR3 bases: TGTGCCAGCTCACCCCCGAGCAGAAAGGACAGTACGAACCGCGGTGACACGAACACCGGGGAGCTGTTTTTT.

The chain has TRBV25-1 and TRBJ1-6, with 9 positions matching TRBD1. Per the germline V gene, CDR1 is MGHDK and CDR2 is SYGVNS. The CDR3 contains 15 residues. Trimming at V came to 4 bases and at J to 10 bases, leaving 8 bases not matched to a gene. In nucleotides, the CDR3 is TGTGCCAGCAGTGCCACCGACAGGGGGACATCACCCCTCCACTTT. It codes for CASSATDRGTSPLHF.

The rearrangement joins TRBV24-1 to TRBJ2-2; 11 bases line up with TRBD1. CDR1 is KGHDR and CDR2 is SFDVKD in the germline V gene. V shed 4 bases and J 4 bases; nucleotides not matched to a gene: 10. CDR3 length: 18 amino acids. CDR3 coding DNA: TGTGCCACCAGTGAACCCGGGACAGGGGGATGGGGCACCGGGGAGCTGTTTTTT. Encoded protein: CATSEPGTGGWGTGELFF.

The chain recombines TRBV18 with TRBJ1-3; 7 bases line up with TRBD1. Germline CDR1 and CDR2: KGHSH and LQKENI. Trimming cost V 2 bases and J 3 bases; bases outside gene matches: 7. This CDR3 region has 16 residues. CDR3 amino acids: CASSPRADRDGNTIYF. The CDR3 bases are TGTGCCAGCTCACCAAGGGCCGACAGGGATGGAAACACCATATATTTT.

This chain connects TRBV12-3 or TRBV12-4 to TRBJ1-2, with D uncertain. V gave up 5 bases and J gave up 0 bases, with 7 bases separating them. The length of the CDR3 is 13 residues. CDR3 sequence (DNA): TGTGCCAGCAGTCCCGCGGCTAACTATGGCTACACCTTC. Amino acid sequence: CASSPAANYGYTF.

This chain uses TRBV24-1 with TRBJ2-7; TRBD2 aligns across 7 bases. There are 15 residues in the CDR3. Germline V CDR1 and CDR2: KGHDR, SFDVKD. The V and J ends lost 9 bases and 3 bases, in that order; junction bases with no gene match: 13. The CDR3 loop is CATSLSSGSDYEQYF. DNA of the CDR3: TGTGCCACCTCCCTTAGTAGCGGGTCAGACTACGAGCAGTACTTC.

The V gene is TRBV11-2, the J gene TRBJ2-7, with 9 bases lining up with TRBD2. J was trimmed by 4 bases and V by 5 bases; bases with no gene match: 15. Germline assignment: CDR1 SGHAT and CDR2 FQNNGV. This CDR3 has 17 amino acids. This CDR3 reads CASSRQSTAGGIYEQYF. The CDR3 DNA reads as TGTGCCAGCAGCCGCCAATCCACAGCGGGAGGCATTTACGAGCAGTACTTC.

V gene TRBV18 combines with J gene TRBJ2-7; D may be TRBD2 (6 bases). Germline V gene data show CDR1 as KGHSH and CDR2 as LQKENI. This CDR3 has 13 residues. Trimming stripped 8 bases from V and 7 bases from J, with 18 bases between. The CDR3 region has the DNA TGTGCCAGCAACCGGGACTCCCTGAGGGAGCAGTACTTC. Protein product: CASNRDSLREQYF.

CDR3 DNA sequence: TGTGCCATCAGGCGACAGGAGATCTACGAGCAGTACTTC. The encoded protein is CAIRRQEIYEQYF. The chain uses TRBV10-3 and TRBJ2-7, with a weak D call TRBD1 (6 bases). The ends were cut back, 6 bases at V and 3 bases at J, with 12 bases in the middle. The CDR3 loop spans 13 amino acids. Germline CDR1 reads ENHRY; CDR2 reads SYGVKD.

As DNA, the CDR3 is TGTGCCAGCAGCCAAGGTTCACAGGGCAATGAGCAGTTCTTC. Translating it yields CASSQGSQGNEQFF. The J gene is TRBJ2-1, the V gene TRBV4-2, with D possibly being TRBD1 (6 bases). V shed 1 base and J shed 6 bases, with 10 bases lying between them. The germline V gene encodes CDR1 LGHNA and CDR2 YNFKEQ. This CDR3 has 14 amino acids.

This clone was counted a few times. This chain joins TRBV7-2 and TRBJ1-3, with D uncertain. CDR1 is SGHTA and CDR2 is FQGNSA in the germline V gene. This CDR3 is 14 amino acids long. The ends were cut back, 1 base at V and 5 bases at J, with 9 bases in the middle. This CDR3 is CASSLGAVRNTIYF. The CDR3 coding sequence is TGTGCCAGCAGCTTAGGGGCAGTCAGAAACACCATATATTTT. Based on the CDR3 plus reference TRBV7-2 and TRBJ1-3, the full variable domain is GAGVSQSPSNKVTEKGKDVELRCDPISGHTALYWYRQSLGQGLEFLIYFQGNSAPDKSGLPSDRFSAERTGGSVSTLTIQRTQQEDSAVYLCASSLGAVRNTIYFGEGSWLTVV.

The CDR3 nucleotides are TGTGCCAGCAAAGTCCTGGGGCAAAACTATGGCTACACCTTC. Its protein product is CASKVLGQNYGYTF. This chain joins TRBV27 and TRBJ1-2; tentatively, D is TRBD1 (5 bases). Germline V gene lookup returns CDR1 MNHEY and CDR2 SMNVEV (reference sequence). CDR3 length: 14 residues. V was cut by 7 bases and J by 2 bases, with 14 bases left in between.

The chain joins TRBV7-2 to TRBJ2-7; D is uncertain. CDR3 size: 15 residues. The germline CDR1 and CDR2 sequences are SGHTA and FQGNSA. The ends were cut back, 1 base at V and 0 bases at J, with 10 bases in the middle. The CDR3 is CASSLDAGPSYEQYF. CDR3 in DNA: TGTGCCAGCAGCTTAGACGCAGGTCCCTCCTACGAGCAGTACTTC.

This chain uses TRBV4-2 with TRBJ1-5, with 10 bases lining up with TRBD1. This CDR3 is 18 amino acids long. The germline V gene has CDR1 LGHNA and CDR2 YNFKEQ. V dropped 1 base and J dropped 9; count of bases not matched to a gene: 15. The CDR3 reads CASSQVASVGQGISPQHF. CDR3 DNA: TGTGCCAGCAGCCAAGTTGCGTCCGTGGGACAGGGGATTTCGCCCCAGCATTTT.

V usage is TRBV24-1 and J usage is TRBJ2-2; TRBD1 is a possible D gene (5 bases). The CDR3 runs to 15 residues. V was shortened by 5 bases and J by 2 bases, with 11 bases between the two germline ends. The germline V gene encodes CDR1 KGHDR and CDR2 SFDVKD. CDR3 DNA: TGTGCCACCAGTGGGGGCCGACCCAACACCGGGGAGCTGTTTTTT. This gives the protein CATSGGRPNTGELFF.